The source of this T cell receptor beta chain is a study of CD8+ T cells in alopecia areata. Extraction of RNA preceded its reverse transcription into cDNA, which served as the sequencing template. Assay: immunoSEQ multiplex PCR; the TCRdb copy retains only in-frame clones and omits some. This sample has some 170,000 clones, with 59% found just once. Germline-derived CDR1 and CDR2 are SGHAT and FQNNGV. This CDR3 is 14 amino acids long. Trimming removed 5 bases from V and 4 bases from J, with 14 bases in between. Study-wide results and limits: Lesional tissue from the scalp (especially in alopecia totalis/universalis) showed higher clonality than normal scalp. Although TCR sharing was seen in mice, sharing across patients was less clear, possibly for HLA-related reasons.

This clone was picked up a small number of times. Its target is not known. V and J are TRBV11-2 and TRBJ1-1; tentative D call: TRBD1 (6 bases). This TCR came from a human donor with alopecia areata. Sample: CD4+ T cells sorted from blood, taken at week 0. CDR3 bases: TGTGCCAGCAGCCCGGGGGCGCGGAGCACTGAAGCTTTCTTT. Residues: CASSPGARSTEAFF. The entire variable domain, with the rest obtained from reference TRBV11-2 and TRBJ1-1, is as follows: EAGVAQSPRYKIIEKRQSVAFWCNPISGHATLYWYQQILGQGPKLLIQFQNNGVVDDSQLPKDRFSAERLKGVDSTLKIQPAKLEDSAVYLCASSPGARSTEAFFGQGTRLTVV.